This is a list of T cell receptor beta chains from one sample in a study of cytomegalovirus exposure and HLA in healthy donors. Clones were read by immunoSEQ multiplex PCR, and TCRdb kept only the in-frame ones, dropping some. This table has fewer than 250,000 clones, roughly 80% appearing once. The specimen sequenced was PBMCs. The source is a male donor in good health and CMV-seropositive. Each CDR3 is given with its conserved first and last residue. The order of the fields is clone size, V gene, J gene, D gene, CDR3 DNA, CDR3 protein. D genes are given only for firm matches. Clone size is stated in some rows and not others, as once, few, many or a class when expanded.

clone size: NA
V gene: TRBV29-1
J gene: TRBJ1-1
D gene: TRBD1
CDR3 DNA: TGCAGCGTTTTACAGGGGGTAACTGAAGCTTTCTTT
CDR3 protein: CSVLQGVTEAFF

clone size: NA
V gene: TRBV7-2
J gene: TRBJ1-1
D gene: TRBD1
CDR3 DNA: TGTGCCAGCAGCTTAAGTGGGACAGGGGGGACCACTGAAGCTTTCTTT
CDR3 protein: CASSLSGTGGTTEAFF

clone size: NA
V gene: TRBV4-1
J gene: TRBJ2-1
D gene: NA
CDR3 DNA: TGCGCCAGCAGCTCCGAACAGGCTGTCTCCTACAATGAGCAGTTCTTC
CDR3 protein: CASSSEQAVSYNEQFF

clone size: NA
V gene: TRBV20-1
J gene: TRBJ1-1
D gene: NA
CDR3 DNA: TGCAGTGCTAGAGGGCTGGCTGAAGCTTTCTTT
CDR3 protein: CSARGLAEAFF

clone size: NA
V gene: TRBV7-2
J gene: TRBJ1-5
D gene: TRBD1
CDR3 DNA: TGTGCCAGCAGCTTCTCCGACTACAGGGGCGAGGGAGGTCAGCCCCAGCATTTT
CDR3 protein: CASSFSDYRGEGGQPQHF

clone size: NA
V gene: TRBV7-2
J gene: TRBJ2-7
D gene: NA
CDR3 DNA: TGTGCCAGCAGCTACGACTACGGTTCCTACGAGCAGTACTTC
CDR3 protein: CASSYDYGSYEQYF

clone size: NA
V gene: TRBV5-1
J gene: TRBJ2-2
D gene: TRBD2
CDR3 DNA: TGCGCCAGCAGCTTGAGTCTAGCGGGGGGCACCGGGGAGCTGTTTTTT
CDR3 protein: CASSLSLAGGTGELFF

clone size: few
V gene: TRBV30
J gene: TRBJ2-3
D gene: TRBD2
CDR3 DNA: TGTGCCTGGACTAGCGGGACTACAGATACGCAGTATTTT
CDR3 protein: CAWTSGTTDTQYF

clone size: NA
V gene: TRBV19
J gene: TRBJ2-7
D gene: TRBD1
CDR3 DNA: TGTGCCAGTAGTATAGGGACAGGGCTGGACGAGCAGTACTTC
CDR3 protein: CASSIGTGLDEQYF

clone size: NA
V gene: TRBV9
J gene: TRBJ2-2
D gene: TRBD1
CDR3 DNA: TGTGCCAGCAGCGTAGCATCCCTACAGGGGGCCCTCGGGGAGCTGTTTTTT
CDR3 protein: CASSVASLQGALGELFF

clone size: few
V gene: TRBV18
J gene: TRBJ2-1
D gene: NA
CDR3 DNA: TGTGCCAGCTCATACACTCCGACGGACTTCTACAATGAGCAGTTCTTC
CDR3 protein: CASSYTPTDFYNEQFF

clone size: NA
V gene: TRBV5-1
J gene: TRBJ2-7
D gene: TRBD2
CDR3 DNA: TGCGCCAGCCGAGATGGACTAGCGGACTTCTACGAGCAGTACTTC
CDR3 protein: CASRDGLADFYEQYF

clone size: NA
V gene: TRBV7-2
J gene: TRBJ2-7
D gene: TRBD1
CDR3 DNA: TGTGCCAGCAGCCCCTATTTTGGACAGGGCTACGAGCAGTACTTC
CDR3 protein: CASSPYFGQGYEQYF

clone size: few
V gene: TRBV27
J gene: TRBJ1-1
D gene: NA
CDR3 DNA: TGTGCCAGCAGTTTATCGACATACGCTGAAGCTTTCTTT
CDR3 protein: CASSLSTYAEAFF

clone size: NA
V gene: TRBV28
J gene: TRBJ1-1
D gene: TRBD1
CDR3 DNA: TGTGCCAGCAGACCCGGACAGGGGGCAACTGAAGCTTTCTTT
CDR3 protein: CASRPGQGATEAFF

clone size: NA
V gene: TRBV4-3
J gene: TRBJ1-1
D gene: NA
CDR3 DNA: TGCGCCAGCAGCCAAGATTCCGGCAGGGATGTTGCTTTCTTT
CDR3 protein: CASSQDSGRDVAFF

clone size: NA
V gene: TRBV7-2
J gene: TRBJ2-3
D gene: NA
CDR3 DNA: TGTGCCAGCAGAGGGGTCACAGATACGCAGTATTTT
CDR3 protein: CASRGVTDTQYF

clone size: NA
V gene: TRBV6-1
J gene: TRBJ2-7
D gene: TRBD2
CDR3 DNA: TGTGCCAGCAGCGAAGGGACGGGACTATACGAGCAGTACTTC
CDR3 protein: CASSEGTGLYEQYF

clone size: NA
V gene: TRBV28
J gene: TRBJ1-5
D gene: NA
CDR3 DNA: TGTGCCAGCAGTCTAGCGGATAGCAATCAGCCCCAGCATTTT
CDR3 protein: CASSLADSNQPQHF

clone size: NA
V gene: TRBV4-3
J gene: TRBJ2-6
D gene: NA
CDR3 DNA: TGCGCCAGCAGCCAAGATTTGCCGGGGTATCGGTCTGGGGCCAACGTCCTGACTTTC
CDR3 protein: CASSQDLPGYRSGANVLTF

clone size: NA
V gene: TRBV7-3
J gene: TRBJ2-1
D gene: NA
CDR3 DNA: TGTGCCAGCAGCCTAGGACTGCCTTCCTACAATGAGCAGTTCTTC
CDR3 protein: CASSLGLPSYNEQFF

clone size: NA
V gene: TRBV7-2
J gene: TRBJ2-5
D gene: NA
CDR3 DNA: TGTGCCAGCAGCTTACTTACTAGGGGGACGGGGACCCAGTACTTC
CDR3 protein: CASSLLTRGTGTQYF

clone size: once
V gene: TRBV18
J gene: TRBJ1-2
D gene: NA
CDR3 DNA: TGTGCCAGCTCACCATCCGAGTACCAGGGTGGCTACACCTTC
CDR3 protein: CASSPSEYQGGYTF

clone size: NA
V gene: TRBV6-5
J gene: TRBJ2-2
D gene: TRBD1
CDR3 DNA: TGTGCCAGCAGGCGACAGGGGCCCACCGGGGAGCTGTTTTTT
CDR3 protein: CASRRQGPTGELFF

clone size: NA
V gene: TRBV18
J gene: TRBJ1-3
D gene: NA
CDR3 DNA: TGTGCCAGCTCACCACCCATAGCATTGCACTCTGGAAACACCATATATTTT
CDR3 protein: CASSPPIALHSGNTIYF

clone size: once
V gene: TRBV7-3
J gene: TRBJ2-1
D gene: NA
CDR3 DNA: TGTGCCAGCAGCTTAACTTTTAGCAATGAGCAGTTCTTC
CDR3 protein: CASSLTFSNEQFF

clone size: NA
V gene: TRBV29-1
J gene: TRBJ2-2
D gene: TRBD1
CDR3 DNA: TGCAGCGTTGGGACAGGGGCGTCGAACACCGGGGAGCTGTTTTTT
CDR3 protein: CSVGTGASNTGELFF

clone size: NA
V gene: TRBV4-2
J gene: TRBJ1-2
D gene: NA
CDR3 DNA: TGTGCCAGCAGCCAAGGAGACTATGGCTACACCTTC
CDR3 protein: CASSQGDYGYTF

clone size: NA
V gene: TRBV5-1
J gene: TRBJ1-5
D gene: NA
CDR3 DNA: TGCGCCAGCAGCCCGACAGGTAGCAATCAGCCCCAGCATTTT
CDR3 protein: CASSPTGSNQPQHF

clone size: few
V gene: TRBV7-3
J gene: TRBJ1-1
D gene: NA
CDR3 DNA: TGTGCCAGCAGCTTAACGCTAGGGGCACAGGGGAACACTGAAGCTTTCTTT
CDR3 protein: CASSLTLGAQGNTEAFF

clone size: NA
V gene: TRBV7-6
J gene: TRBJ2-3
D gene: TRBD2
CDR3 DNA: TGTGCCAGCAGCTCGGGACTAGCGGGCACAGATACGCAGTATTTT
CDR3 protein: CASSSGLAGTDTQYF

clone size: NA
V gene: TRBV14
J gene: TRBJ2-7
D gene: TRBD1
CDR3 DNA: TGTGCCAGCAGCCAAGTTGTGGGCAGGGGGACCTACGAGCAGTACTTC
CDR3 protein: CASSQVVGRGTYEQYF

clone size: NA
V gene: TRBV2
J gene: TRBJ1-3
D gene: NA
CDR3 DNA: TGTGCCAGCGATGGCCGAAGCTCTGGAAACACCATATATTTT
CDR3 protein: CASDGRSSGNTIYF

clone size: NA
V gene: TRBV6-5
J gene: TRBJ1-3
D gene: NA
CDR3 DNA: TGTGCCAGCAGAACCCGGGACTCTGGAAACACCATATATTTT
CDR3 protein: CASRTRDSGNTIYF

clone size: NA
V gene: TRBV18
J gene: TRBJ2-7
D gene: TRBD1
CDR3 DNA: TGTGCCAGCTCGTCCGCAGGGGGCCTCTACGAGCAGTACTTC
CDR3 protein: CASSSAGGLYEQYF

clone size: once
V gene: TRBV25-1
J gene: TRBJ2-7
D gene: TRBD2
CDR3 DNA: TGTGCCAGCAGTGACGGCGGGGGGGTCACCTACGAGCAGTACTTC
CDR3 protein: CASSDGGGVTYEQYF

clone size: NA
V gene: TRBV29-1
J gene: TRBJ2-7
D gene: NA
CDR3 DNA: TGCAGCGTTGGAAGCGCCAGCAAATACGAGCAGTACTTC
CDR3 protein: CSVGSASKYEQYF

clone size: once
V gene: TRBV7-9
J gene: TRBJ2-5
D gene: NA
CDR3 DNA: TGTGCCGGATTTCAAGGGGGTGAAGAGACCCAGTACTTC
CDR3 protein: CAGFQGGEETQYF

clone size: few
V gene: TRBV5-4
J gene: TRBJ2-7
D gene: NA
CDR3 DNA: TGTGCCAGCAGTCCCAATCCTAACTTCTCCTACGAGCAGTACTTC
CDR3 protein: CASSPNPNFSYEQYF

clone size: NA
V gene: TRBV5-8
J gene: TRBJ2-1
D gene: NA
CDR3 DNA: TGTGCCAGCAGCTTGTCCAGGGGCGCATTAATTAATGAGCAGTTCTTC
CDR3 protein: CASSLSRGALINEQFF

clone size: once
V gene: TRBV9
J gene: TRBJ1-1
D gene: TRBD1
CDR3 DNA: TGTGCCAGCAGCGTAGCTCCCGGGGACAGTATAAGTCGAGCTTTCTTT
CDR3 protein: CASSVAPGDSISRAFF

clone size: once
V gene: TRBV18
J gene: TRBJ2-5
D gene: TRBD2
CDR3 DNA: TGTGCCAGCACCGAGCGGGGGGGTGTGGAGACCCAGTACTTC
CDR3 protein: CASTERGGVETQYF

clone size: few
V gene: TRBV28
J gene: TRBJ2-1
D gene: TRBD2
CDR3 DNA: TGTGCCAGCACTGATAGCGGGAATAACTACAATGAGCAGTTCTTC
CDR3 protein: CASTDSGNNYNEQFF

clone size: NA
V gene: TRBV5-1
J gene: TRBJ1-1
D gene: TRBD1
CDR3 DNA: TGCGCCAGCAGCTTGCAAGACAGGGGGACGAACACTGAAGCTTTCTTT
CDR3 protein: CASSLQDRGTNTEAFF

clone size: NA
V gene: TRBV7-6
J gene: TRBJ2-7
D gene: TRBD2
CDR3 DNA: TGTGCCAGCAGCTCTAGCGGGGGATTCTACGAGCAGTACTTC
CDR3 protein: CASSSSGGFYEQYF

clone size: NA
V gene: TRBV11-2
J gene: TRBJ2-1
D gene: NA
CDR3 DNA: TGTGCCAGCAGCATTTTCCGGGGGAATGAGCAGTTCTTC
CDR3 protein: CASSIFRGNEQFF

clone size: NA
V gene: TRBV12-5
J gene: TRBJ2-3
D gene: TRBD1
CDR3 DNA: TGTGCTAGTGGTTTGGGACAGGGGGCAGGAGATACGCAGTATTTT
CDR3 protein: CASGLGQGAGDTQYF

clone size: NA
V gene: TRBV5-8
J gene: TRBJ1-5
D gene: NA
CDR3 DNA: TGTGCCAGCAGCTCATGGACAGGCAATCAGCCCCAGCATTTT
CDR3 protein: CASSSWTGNQPQHF

clone size: NA
V gene: TRBV6-5
J gene: TRBJ2-1
D gene: TRBD2
CDR3 DNA: TGTGCCAGCAGTTACGGGACTAGCGGGAGCTACGATGAGCAGTTCTTC
CDR3 protein: CASSYGTSGSYDEQFF

clone size: NA
V gene: TRBV5-1
J gene: TRBJ2-3
D gene: TRBD1
CDR3 DNA: TGCGCCAGCAGCTTGGGTTGGGGACAGGGGGCGGCAGATACGCAGTATTTT
CDR3 protein: CASSLGWGQGAADTQYF

clone size: NA
V gene: TRBV29-1
J gene: TRBJ1-1
D gene: TRBD1
CDR3 DNA: TGCAGCGGTACCGGGACAGGCGGCACTGAAGCTTTCTTT
CDR3 protein: CSGTGTGGTEAFF

clone size: NA
V gene: TRBV7-9
J gene: TRBJ1-2
D gene: NA
CDR3 DNA: TGTGCCAGCACGGATGGCTACACCTTC
CDR3 protein: CASTDGYTF

clone size: once
V gene: TRBV11-3
J gene: TRBJ1-1
D gene: NA
CDR3 DNA: TGTGCCAGCAGCTACGCCGACAGAACCTCTGAAGCTTTCTTT
CDR3 protein: CASSYADRTSEAFF

clone size: NA
V gene: TRBV10-3
J gene: TRBJ2-7
D gene: NA
CDR3 DNA: TGTGCCATCAGTGCTGCTGGGGGGGCCGGGTACGAGCAGTACTTC
CDR3 protein: CAISAAGGAGYEQYF